The T cell receptor beta chain under discussion was sequenced for a study of CD8 T cells in Susac syndrome. Study findings and constraints: Individuals included in the TCR sequencing and HLA analysis were acknowledged by the study to be relatively few in number.

Reverse transcription used roughly 0.45 to 1 ug RNA and random hexamers. It was immunoSEQ multiplex PCR that amplified TCR beta CDR3 across 54 Vbeta and 13 Jbeta. TCRdb recomputed calls from the immunoSEQ multiplex PCR reads with MiXCR, one row per CDR3 protein. The data show 200,000 or so distinct CDR3 sequences, over 90% seen once. CDR3 size: 12 residues. Germline V lookup: CDR1 SQVTM, CDR2 ANQGSEA. V was clipped by 1 base and J by 4 bases, with 5 bases between them. Details on this clonotype: Its antigen is currently unknown.

CD8+ and CD4+ blood T cells underwent TCR beta sequencing. FACS was used to enrich TEMRA cells, whereas the CD8+ and CD4+ T cells were obtained by negative isolation. The specimen sequenced was CD4+ T cells from PBMCs. This sequence was found in a human donor with multiple sclerosis. V and J are TRBV29-1 and TRBJ1-3; D might be TRBD1 (5 bases). The CDR3 DNA sequence: TGCAGCGTTGAAGGGGACGGAAACACCATATATTTT. Protein sequence: CSVEGDGNTIYF.